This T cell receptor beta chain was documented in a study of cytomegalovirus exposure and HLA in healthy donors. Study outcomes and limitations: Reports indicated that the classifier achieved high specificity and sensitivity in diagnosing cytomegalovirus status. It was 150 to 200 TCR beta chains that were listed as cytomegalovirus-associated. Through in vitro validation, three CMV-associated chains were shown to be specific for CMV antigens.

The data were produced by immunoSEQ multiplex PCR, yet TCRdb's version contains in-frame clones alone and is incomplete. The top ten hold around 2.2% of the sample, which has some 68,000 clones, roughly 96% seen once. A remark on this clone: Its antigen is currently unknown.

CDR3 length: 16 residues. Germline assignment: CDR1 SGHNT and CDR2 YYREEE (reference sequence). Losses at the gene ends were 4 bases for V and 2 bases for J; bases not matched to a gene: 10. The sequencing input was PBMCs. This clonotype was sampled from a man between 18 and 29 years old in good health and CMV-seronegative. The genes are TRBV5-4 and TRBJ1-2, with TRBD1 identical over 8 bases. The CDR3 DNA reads TGTGCCAGCAGCGCCCCGGGTAGGACAGGGAACTATGGCTACACCTTC. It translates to CASSAPGRTGNYGYTF.